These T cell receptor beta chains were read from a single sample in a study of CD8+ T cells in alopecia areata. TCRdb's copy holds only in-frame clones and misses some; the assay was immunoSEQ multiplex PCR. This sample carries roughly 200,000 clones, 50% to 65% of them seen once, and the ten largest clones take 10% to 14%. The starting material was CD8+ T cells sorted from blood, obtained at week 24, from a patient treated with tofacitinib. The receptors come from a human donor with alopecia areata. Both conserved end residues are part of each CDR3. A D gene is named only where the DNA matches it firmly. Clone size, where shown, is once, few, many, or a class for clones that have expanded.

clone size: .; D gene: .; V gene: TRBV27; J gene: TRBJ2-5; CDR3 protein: CASSLYPDRKETQYF; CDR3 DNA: TGTGCCAGCAGTTTATACCCTGACAGAAAAGAGACCCAGTACTTC
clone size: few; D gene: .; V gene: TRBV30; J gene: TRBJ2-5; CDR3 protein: CAWSVGSGEETQYF; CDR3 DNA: TGTGCCTGGAGTGTAGGTTCAGGGGAAGAGACCCAGTACTTC
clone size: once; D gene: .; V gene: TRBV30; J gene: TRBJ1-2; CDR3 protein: CACSLGAYGYTF; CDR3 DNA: TGTGCCTGCTCACTAGGCGCCTATGGCTACACCTTC
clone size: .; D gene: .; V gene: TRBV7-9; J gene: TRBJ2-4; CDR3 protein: CASSSDEAKNIQYF; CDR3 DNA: TGTGCCAGCAGCTCTGACGAGGCCAAAAACATTCAGTACTTC
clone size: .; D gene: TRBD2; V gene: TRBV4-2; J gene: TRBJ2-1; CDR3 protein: CASSQDVRAGGSSYNEQFF; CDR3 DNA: TGTGCCAGCAGCCAAGATGTAAGGGCGGGGGGGAGCTCCTACAATGAGCAGTTCTTC
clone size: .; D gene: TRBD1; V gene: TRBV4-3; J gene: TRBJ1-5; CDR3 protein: CASSRLTGPGQPQHF; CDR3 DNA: TGCGCCAGCAGCCGATTGACAGGGCCGGGTCAGCCCCAGCATTTT
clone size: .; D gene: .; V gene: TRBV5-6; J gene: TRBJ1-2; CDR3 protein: CASSLEYDYGYTF; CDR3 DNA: TGTGCCAGCAGCTTGGAATACGACTATGGCTACACCTTC
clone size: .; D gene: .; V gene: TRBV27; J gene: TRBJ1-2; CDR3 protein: CASSLDGYTF; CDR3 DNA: TGTGCCAGCAGTTTAGATGGCTACACCTTC
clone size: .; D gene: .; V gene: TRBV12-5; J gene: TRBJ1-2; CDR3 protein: CASGLAGQVPGYGYTF; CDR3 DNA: TGTGCTAGTGGTTTGGCCGGACAAGTCCCGGGCTATGGCTACACCTTC
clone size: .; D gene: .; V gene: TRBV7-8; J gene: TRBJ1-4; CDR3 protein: CASKGGPNNEKLFF; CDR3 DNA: TGTGCTTCCAAGGGAGGGCCAAATAATGAAAAACTGTTTTTT
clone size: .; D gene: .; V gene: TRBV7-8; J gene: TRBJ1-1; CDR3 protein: CASSALIGDLHTEAFF; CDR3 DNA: TGTGCCAGCAGCGCGCTAATCGGGGATTTGCACACTGAAGCTTTCTTT
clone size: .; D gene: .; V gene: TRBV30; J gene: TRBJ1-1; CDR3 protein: CAWSPRWREDTEAFF; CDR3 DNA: TGTGCCTGGAGTCCGAGGTGGAGGGAGGACACTGAAGCTTTCTTT
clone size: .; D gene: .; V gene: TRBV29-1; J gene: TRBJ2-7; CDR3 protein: CSVGPHRPPYEQYF; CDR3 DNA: TGCAGCGTTGGGCCCCACAGGCCCCCCTACGAGCAGTACTTC
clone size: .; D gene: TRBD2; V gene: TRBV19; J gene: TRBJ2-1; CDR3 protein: CASSKWTEASGGEYNEQFF; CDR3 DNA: TGTGCCAGTAGTAAATGGACAGAAGCTAGCGGGGGAGAGTACAATGAGCAGTTCTTC
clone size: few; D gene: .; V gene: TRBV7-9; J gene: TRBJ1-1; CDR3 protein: CASSLDLNTEAFF; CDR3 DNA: TGTGCCAGCAGCTTAGACTTGAACACTGAAGCTTTCTTT
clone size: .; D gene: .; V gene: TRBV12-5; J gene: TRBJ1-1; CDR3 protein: CASGLVGGTTHEAFF; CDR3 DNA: TGTGCTAGTGGTTTGGTGGGGGGGACGACCCATGAAGCTTTCTTT
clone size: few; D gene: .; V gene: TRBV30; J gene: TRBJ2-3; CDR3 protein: CAWSGAAGTDTQYF; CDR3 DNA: TGTGCCTGGAGTGGGGCGGCGGGCACAGATACGCAGTATTTT
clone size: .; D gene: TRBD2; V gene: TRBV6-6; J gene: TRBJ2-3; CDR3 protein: CASSYSGGGRDTQYF; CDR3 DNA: TGTGCCAGCAGTTACTCAGGCGGGGGTAGAGATACGCAGTATTTT
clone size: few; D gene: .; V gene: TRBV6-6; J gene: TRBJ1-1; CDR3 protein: CASSRKGQAMNTEAFF; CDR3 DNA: TGTGCCAGCTCCCGCAAGGGACAAGCTATGAACACTGAAGCTTTCTTT
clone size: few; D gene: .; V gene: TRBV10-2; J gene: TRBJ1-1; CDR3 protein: CASSAGGLTEAFF; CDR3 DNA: TGCGCCAGCAGTGCGGGGGGCTTGACTGAAGCTTTCTTT
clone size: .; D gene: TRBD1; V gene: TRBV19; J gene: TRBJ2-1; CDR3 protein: CASSIQGAVYNEQFF; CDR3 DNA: TGTGCCAGTAGTATACAGGGGGCTGTATACAATGAGCAGTTCTTC
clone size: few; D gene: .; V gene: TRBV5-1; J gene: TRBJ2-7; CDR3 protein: CASSLGTLALGYEQYF; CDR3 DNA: TGCGCCAGCAGCTTGGGGACTCTAGCTTTGGGCTACGAGCAGTACTTC
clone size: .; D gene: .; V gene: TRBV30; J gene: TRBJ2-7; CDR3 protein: CAWGTGMAYEQYF; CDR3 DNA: TGTGCCTGGGGCACAGGGATGGCCTACGAGCAGTACTTC
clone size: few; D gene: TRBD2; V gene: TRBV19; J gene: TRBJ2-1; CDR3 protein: CASSPLAGGFNEQFF; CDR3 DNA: TGTGCCAGTAGCCCGCTAGCGGGGGGGTTCAATGAGCAGTTCTTC
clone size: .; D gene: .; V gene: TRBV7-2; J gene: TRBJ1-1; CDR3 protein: CASSLAGEGLNTEAFF; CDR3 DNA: TGTGCCAGCAGCTTAGCGGGGGAAGGGTTGAACACTGAAGCTTTCTTT
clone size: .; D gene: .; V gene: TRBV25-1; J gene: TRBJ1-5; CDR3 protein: CASSARESQPQHF; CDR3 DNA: TGTGCCAGCAGTGCCAGGGAGAGTCAGCCCCAGCATTTT
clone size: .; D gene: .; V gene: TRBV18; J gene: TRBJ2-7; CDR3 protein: CASSPPGSYEQYF; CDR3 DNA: TGTGCCAGCTCACCCCCCGGGAGCTACGAGCAGTACTTC
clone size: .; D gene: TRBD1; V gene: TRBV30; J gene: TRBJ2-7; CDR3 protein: CACNQGAEEQYF; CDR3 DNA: TGTGCCTGCAACCAGGGGGCTGAGGAGCAGTACTTC
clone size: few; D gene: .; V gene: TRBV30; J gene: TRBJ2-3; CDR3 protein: CAWSAQGIRDTQYF; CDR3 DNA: TGTGCCTGGAGTGCCCAGGGAATACGGGATACGCAGTATTTT
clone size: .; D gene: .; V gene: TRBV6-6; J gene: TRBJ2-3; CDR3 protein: CASSYRGMGTDTQYF; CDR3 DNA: TGTGCCAGCAGTTACAGGGGTATGGGCACAGATACGCAGTATTTT
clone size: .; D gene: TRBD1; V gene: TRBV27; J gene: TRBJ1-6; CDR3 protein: CASSGTGYNSPLHF; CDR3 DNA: TGTGCCAGCAGCGGGACAGGCTATAATTCACCCCTCCACTTT
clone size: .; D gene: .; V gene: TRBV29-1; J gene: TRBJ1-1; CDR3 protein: CSVELGTEAFF; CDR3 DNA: TGCAGCGTTGAATTAGGGACTGAAGCTTTCTTT
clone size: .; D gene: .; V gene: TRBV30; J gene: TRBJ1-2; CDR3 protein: CAWSMGVSYGYTF; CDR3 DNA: TGTGCCTGGAGCATGGGGGTCAGCTATGGCTACACCTTC
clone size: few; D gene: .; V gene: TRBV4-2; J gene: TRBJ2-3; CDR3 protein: CASSEREVGTDTQYF; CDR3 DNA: TGTGCCAGCTCGGAAAGGGAAGTGGGCACAGATACGCAGTATTTT
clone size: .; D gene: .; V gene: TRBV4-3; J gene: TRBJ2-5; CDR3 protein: CASSQDRSWQETQYF; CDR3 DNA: TGCGCCAGCAGCCAAGATCGGAGCTGGCAAGAGACCCAGTACTTC
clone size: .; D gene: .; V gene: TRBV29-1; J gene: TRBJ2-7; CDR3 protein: CSFRDTGYEQYF; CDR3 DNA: TGCAGCTTCCGGGACACTGGTTACGAGCAGTACTTC
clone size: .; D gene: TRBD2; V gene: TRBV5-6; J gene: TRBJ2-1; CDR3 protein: CASSLSSGGPRDEQFF; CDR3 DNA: TGTGCCAGCAGCTTGTCTAGCGGGGGGCCTAGGGATGAGCAGTTCTTC
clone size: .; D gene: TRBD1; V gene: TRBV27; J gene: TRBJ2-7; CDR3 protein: CASSPTQGADNEQYF; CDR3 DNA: TGTGCCAGCAGTCCCACGCAGGGGGCGGATAACGAGCAGTACTTC
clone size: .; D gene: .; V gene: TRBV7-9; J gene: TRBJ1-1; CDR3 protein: CASSFQPRTEAFF; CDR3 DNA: TGTGCCAGCAGCTTCCAACCACGGACTGAAGCTTTCTTT
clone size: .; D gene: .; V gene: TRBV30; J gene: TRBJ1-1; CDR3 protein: CAWRLGVNTEAFF; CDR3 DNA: TGTGCCTGGAGATTGGGGGTCAACACTGAAGCTTTCTTT
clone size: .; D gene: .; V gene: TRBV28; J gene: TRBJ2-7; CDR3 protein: CASSPSSYEQYF; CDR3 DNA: TGTGCCAGCAGTCCCAGCAGTTACGAGCAGTACTTC